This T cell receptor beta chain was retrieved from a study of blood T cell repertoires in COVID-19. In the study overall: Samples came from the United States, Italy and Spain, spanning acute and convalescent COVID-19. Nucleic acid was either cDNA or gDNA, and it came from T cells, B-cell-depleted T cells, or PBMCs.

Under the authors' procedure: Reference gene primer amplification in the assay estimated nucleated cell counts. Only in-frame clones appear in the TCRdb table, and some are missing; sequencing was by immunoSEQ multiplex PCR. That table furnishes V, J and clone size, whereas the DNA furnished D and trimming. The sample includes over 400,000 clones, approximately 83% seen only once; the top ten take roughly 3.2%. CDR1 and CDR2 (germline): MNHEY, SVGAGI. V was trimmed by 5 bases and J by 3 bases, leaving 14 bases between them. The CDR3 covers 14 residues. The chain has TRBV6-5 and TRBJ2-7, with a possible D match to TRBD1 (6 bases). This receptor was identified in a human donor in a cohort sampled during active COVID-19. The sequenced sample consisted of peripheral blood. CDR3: CASSPRTALYEQYF. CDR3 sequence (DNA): TGTGCCAGCAGTCCCCGGACAGCCCTCTACGAGCAGTACTTC.